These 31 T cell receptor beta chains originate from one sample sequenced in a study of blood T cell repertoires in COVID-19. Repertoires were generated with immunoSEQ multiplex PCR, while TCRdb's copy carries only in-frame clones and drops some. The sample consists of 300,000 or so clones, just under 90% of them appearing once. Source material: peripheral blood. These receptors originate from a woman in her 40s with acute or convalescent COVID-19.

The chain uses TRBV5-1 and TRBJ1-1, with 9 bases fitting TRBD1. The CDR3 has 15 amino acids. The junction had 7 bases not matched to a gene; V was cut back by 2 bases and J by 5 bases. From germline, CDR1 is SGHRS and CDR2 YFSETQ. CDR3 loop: CASSFSGTGLTEAFF. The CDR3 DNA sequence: TGCGCCAGCAGCTTCTCCGGGACAGGGTTAACTGAAGCTTTCTTT.

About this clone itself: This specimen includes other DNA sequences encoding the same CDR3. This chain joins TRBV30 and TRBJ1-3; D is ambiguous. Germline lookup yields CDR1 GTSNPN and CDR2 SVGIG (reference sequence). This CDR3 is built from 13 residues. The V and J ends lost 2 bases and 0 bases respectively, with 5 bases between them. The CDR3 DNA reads TGTGCCTGGAGTACTGGCTCTGGAAACACCATATATTTT. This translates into CAWSTGSGNTIYF.

The CDR3 here is CASRSSGTEAFF. In nucleotides, the CDR3 is TGTGCCAGCCGGTCCAGCGGGACTGAAGCTTTCTTT. This chain connects TRBV3-1 (or the pseudogene TRBV3-2) to TRBJ1-1; D ambiguous. The CDR3 has 12 residues. Germline values: CDR1 LGHDT, CDR2 YNNKEL (reference sequence). Between the trimmed V and J ends, which lost 8 bases and 5 bases, there was a span of 12 bases.

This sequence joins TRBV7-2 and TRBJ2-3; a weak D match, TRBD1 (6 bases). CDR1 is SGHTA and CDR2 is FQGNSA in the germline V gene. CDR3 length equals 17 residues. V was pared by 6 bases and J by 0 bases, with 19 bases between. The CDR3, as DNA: TGTGCCAGCAGAGAACGGGGACATACTTTAAGCACAGATACGCAGTATTTT. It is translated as CASRERGHTLSTDTQYF.

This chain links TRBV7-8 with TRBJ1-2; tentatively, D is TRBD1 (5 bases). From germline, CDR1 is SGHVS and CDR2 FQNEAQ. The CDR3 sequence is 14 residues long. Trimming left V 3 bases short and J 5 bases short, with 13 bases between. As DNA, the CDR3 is TGTGCCAGCAGCTTGGTTGCGGGGGGATATGGCTACACCTTC. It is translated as CASSLVAGGYGYTF. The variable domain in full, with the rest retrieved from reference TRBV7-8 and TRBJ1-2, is GAGVSQSPRYKVAKRGQDVALRCDPISGHVSLFWYQQALGQGPEFLTYFQNEAQLDKSGLPSDRFFAERPEGSVSTLKIQRTQQEDSAVYLCASSLVAGGYGYTFGSGTRLTVV.

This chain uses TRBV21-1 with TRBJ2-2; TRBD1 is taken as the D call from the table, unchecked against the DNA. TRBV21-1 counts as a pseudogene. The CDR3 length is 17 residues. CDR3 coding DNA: TGTGCCAGCAGCAAAGCGTATGGGACAGGGGGCACCGGGGAGCTGTTTTTT. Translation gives CASSKAYGTGGTGELFF.

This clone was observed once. CDR3 loop: CAISDATVGGPGNTIYF. The CDR3 DNA is TGTGCCATCAGTGATGCGACGGTGGGTGGGCCTGGAAACACCATATATTTT. The chain links TRBV10-3 to TRBJ1-3, with D unclear. The CDR3 is 17 amino acids. The V and J ends lost 3 bases and 2 bases respectively, with 17 bases between them. CDR1 and CDR2 from the germline V gene are ENHRY and SYGVKD.

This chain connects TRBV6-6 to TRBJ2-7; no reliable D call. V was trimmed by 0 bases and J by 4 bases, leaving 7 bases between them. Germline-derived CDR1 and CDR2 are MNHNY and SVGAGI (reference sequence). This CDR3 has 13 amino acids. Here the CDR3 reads CASSYSTAYEQYV. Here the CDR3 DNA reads TGTGCCAGCAGTTACTCCACTGCTTACGAGCAGTACGTC.

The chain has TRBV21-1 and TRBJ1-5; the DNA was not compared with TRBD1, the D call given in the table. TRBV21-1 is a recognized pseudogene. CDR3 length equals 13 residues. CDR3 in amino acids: CAISTGRNQPQHF. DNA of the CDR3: TGTGCCATTTCTACAGGGCGCAATCAGCCCCAGCATTTT.

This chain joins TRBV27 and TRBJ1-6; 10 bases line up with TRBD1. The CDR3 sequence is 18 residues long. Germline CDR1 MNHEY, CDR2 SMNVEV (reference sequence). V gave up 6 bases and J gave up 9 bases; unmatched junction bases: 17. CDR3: CASSPSRGTGALGSPLHF. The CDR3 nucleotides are TGTGCCAGCAGCCCTTCACGTGGGACAGGGGCGCTCGGTTCACCCCTCCACTTT.

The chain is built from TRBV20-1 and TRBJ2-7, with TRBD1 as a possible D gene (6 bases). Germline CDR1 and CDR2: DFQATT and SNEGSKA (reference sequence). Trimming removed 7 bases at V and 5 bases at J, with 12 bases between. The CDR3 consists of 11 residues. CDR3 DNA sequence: TGCAGTGTGGCAGGGGCTAACGAGCAGTACGTC. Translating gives CSVAGANEQYV.

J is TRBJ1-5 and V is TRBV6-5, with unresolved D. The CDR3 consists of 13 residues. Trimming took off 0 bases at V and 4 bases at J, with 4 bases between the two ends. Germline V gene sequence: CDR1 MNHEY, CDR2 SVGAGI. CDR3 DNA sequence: TGTGCCAGCAGTTACTCGAGGAATCAGCCCCAGCATTTT. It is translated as CASSYSRNQPQHF.

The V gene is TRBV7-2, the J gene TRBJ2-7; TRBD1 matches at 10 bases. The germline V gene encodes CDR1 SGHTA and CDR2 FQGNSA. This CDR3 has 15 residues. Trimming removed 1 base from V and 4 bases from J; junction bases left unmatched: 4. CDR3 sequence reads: CASSLEGQGIYEQYV. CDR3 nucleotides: TGTGCCAGCAGCTTAGAGGGACAGGGGATTTACGAGCAGTACGTC.

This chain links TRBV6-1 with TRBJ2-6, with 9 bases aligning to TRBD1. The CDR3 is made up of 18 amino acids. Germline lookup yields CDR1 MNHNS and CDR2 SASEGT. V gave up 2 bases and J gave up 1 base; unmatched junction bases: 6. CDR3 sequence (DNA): TGTGCCAGCAGTGAAACCGGGACAGGGAGGTCTGGGGCCAACGTCCTGACTTTC. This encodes CASSETGTGRSGANVLTF.

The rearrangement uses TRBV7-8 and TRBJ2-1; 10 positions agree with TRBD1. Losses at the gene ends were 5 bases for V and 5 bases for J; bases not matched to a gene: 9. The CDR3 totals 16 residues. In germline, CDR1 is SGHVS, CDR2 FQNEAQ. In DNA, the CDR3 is TGTGCCAGCAGCCACCGATCCGGGACAGGGGACAATGAGCAGTTCTTC. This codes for CASSHRSGTGDNEQFF.

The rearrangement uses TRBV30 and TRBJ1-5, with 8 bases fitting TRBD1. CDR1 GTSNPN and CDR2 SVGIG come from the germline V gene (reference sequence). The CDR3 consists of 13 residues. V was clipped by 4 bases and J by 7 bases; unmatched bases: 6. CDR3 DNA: TGTGCCTGGACGGACAGGGATGGCCAGCCCCAGCATTTT. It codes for CAWTDRDGQPQHF.

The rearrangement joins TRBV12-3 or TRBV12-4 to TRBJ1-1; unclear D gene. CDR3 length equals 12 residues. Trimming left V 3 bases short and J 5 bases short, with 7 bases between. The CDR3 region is CASSFQVTEAFF. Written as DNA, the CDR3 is TGTGCCAGCAGTTTTCAGGTAACTGAAGCTTTCTTT.

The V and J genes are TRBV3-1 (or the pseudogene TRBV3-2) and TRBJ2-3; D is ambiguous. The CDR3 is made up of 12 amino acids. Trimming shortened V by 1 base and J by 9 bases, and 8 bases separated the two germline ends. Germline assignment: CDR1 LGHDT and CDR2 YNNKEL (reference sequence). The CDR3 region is CASSQGALTQYF. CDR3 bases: TGTGCCAGCAGCCAAGGGGCTCTGACGCAGTATTTT.

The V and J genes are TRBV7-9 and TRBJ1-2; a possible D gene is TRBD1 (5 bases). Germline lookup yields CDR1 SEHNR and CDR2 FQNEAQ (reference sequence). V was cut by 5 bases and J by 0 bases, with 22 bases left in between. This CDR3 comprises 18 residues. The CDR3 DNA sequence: TGTGCCAGCAGCGGGATACAGGACCGATATGACCCTAACTATGGCTACACCTTC. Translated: CASSGIQDRYDPNYGYTF.

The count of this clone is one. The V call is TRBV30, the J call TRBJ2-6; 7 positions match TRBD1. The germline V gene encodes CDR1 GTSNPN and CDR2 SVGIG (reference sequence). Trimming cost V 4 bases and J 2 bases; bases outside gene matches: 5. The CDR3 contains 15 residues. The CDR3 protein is CAWKRQGAGANVLTF. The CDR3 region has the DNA TGTGCCTGGAAAAGACAGGGAGCTGGGGCCAACGTCCTGACTTTC.

In DNA, the CDR3 is TGTGCCAGCAGTGTCATCGGACAGGGCATTAATGAAAAACTGTTTTTT. Its translation is CASSVIGQGINEKLFF. The V call is TRBV6-1, the J call TRBJ1-4; 8 bases map to TRBD1. The CDR3 sequence is 16 residues long. The J segment lost 4 bases and the V segment lost 4 bases, leaving 8 bases of the junction unmatched. Germline CDR1 MNHNS, CDR2 SASEGT.

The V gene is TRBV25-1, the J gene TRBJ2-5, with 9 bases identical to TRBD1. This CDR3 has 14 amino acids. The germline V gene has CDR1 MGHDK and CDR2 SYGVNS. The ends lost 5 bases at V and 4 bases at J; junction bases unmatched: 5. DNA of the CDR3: TGTGCCAGCAGTCGAACAGGGGGCGGAGAGACCCAGTACTTC. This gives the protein CASSRTGGGETQYF.

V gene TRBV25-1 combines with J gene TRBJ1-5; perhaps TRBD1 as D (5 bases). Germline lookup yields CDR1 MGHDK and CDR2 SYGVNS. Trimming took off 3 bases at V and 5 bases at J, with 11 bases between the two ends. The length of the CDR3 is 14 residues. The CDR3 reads CASSDREYDQPQHF. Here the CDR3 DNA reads TGTGCCAGCAGTGACAGGGAATATGATCAGCCCCAGCATTTT.

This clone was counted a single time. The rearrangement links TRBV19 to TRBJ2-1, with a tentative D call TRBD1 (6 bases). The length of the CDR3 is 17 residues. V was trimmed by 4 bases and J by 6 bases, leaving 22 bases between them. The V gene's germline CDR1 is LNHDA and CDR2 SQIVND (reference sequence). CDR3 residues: CASSTWKGELTGNEQFF. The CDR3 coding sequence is TGTGCCAGTAGTACGTGGAAGGGGGAACTAACAGGCAATGAGCAGTTCTTC.

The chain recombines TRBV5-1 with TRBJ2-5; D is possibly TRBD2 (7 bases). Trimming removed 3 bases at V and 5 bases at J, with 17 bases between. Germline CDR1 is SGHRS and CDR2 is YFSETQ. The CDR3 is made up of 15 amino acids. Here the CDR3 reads CASSSAGGLEETQYF. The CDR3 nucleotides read TGCGCCAGCAGCTCGGCCGGGGGGCTGGAGGAGACCCAGTACTTC.

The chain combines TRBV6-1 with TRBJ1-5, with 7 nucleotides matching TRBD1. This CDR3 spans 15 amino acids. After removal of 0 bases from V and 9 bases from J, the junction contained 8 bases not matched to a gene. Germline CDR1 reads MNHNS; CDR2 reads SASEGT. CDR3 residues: CASSEARGGEGPQHF. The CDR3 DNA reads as TGTGCCAGCAGTGAAGCGCGAGGGGGCGAGGGGCCCCAGCATTTT.

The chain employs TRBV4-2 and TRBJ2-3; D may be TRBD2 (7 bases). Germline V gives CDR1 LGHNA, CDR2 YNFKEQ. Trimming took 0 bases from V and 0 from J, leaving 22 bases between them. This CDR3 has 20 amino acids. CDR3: CASSQEGGALIKESTDTQYF. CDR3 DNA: TGTGCCAGCAGCCAAGAGGGGGGGGCCCTGATAAAAGAGAGCACAGATACGCAGTATTTT.

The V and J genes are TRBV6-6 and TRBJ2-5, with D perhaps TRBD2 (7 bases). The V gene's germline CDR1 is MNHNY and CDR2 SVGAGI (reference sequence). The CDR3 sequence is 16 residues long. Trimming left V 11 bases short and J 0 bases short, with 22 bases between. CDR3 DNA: TGTGCCTCCCAGAGAGGGGGGGGAAGGTACCAAGAGACCCAGTACTTC. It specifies CASQRGGGRYQETQYF.

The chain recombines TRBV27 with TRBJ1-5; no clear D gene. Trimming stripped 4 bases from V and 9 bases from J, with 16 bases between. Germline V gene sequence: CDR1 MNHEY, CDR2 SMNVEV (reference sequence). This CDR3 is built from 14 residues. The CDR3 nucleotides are TGTGCCAGCAGTTCGGGAGGTTACCTTGGGCCCCAGCATTTT. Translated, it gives CASSSGGYLGPQHF.

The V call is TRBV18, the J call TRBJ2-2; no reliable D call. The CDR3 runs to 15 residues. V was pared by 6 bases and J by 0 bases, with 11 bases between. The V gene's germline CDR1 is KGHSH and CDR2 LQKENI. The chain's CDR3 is CASSVTPPNTGELFF. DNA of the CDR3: TGTGCCAGCTCGGTGACACCTCCGAACACCGGGGAGCTGTTTTTT.

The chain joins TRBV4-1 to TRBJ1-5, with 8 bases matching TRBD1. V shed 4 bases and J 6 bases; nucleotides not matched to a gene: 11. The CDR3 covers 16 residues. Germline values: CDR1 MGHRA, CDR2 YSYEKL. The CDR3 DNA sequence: TGCGCCAGCAGCCCAATCGACAGGGGAGAGGGTCAGCCCCAGCATTTT. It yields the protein CASSPIDRGEGQPQHF.